This T cell receptor (beta chain) came from a study of cytomegalovirus exposure and HLA in healthy donors. Study observations and caveats: The tendency of first-cohort TCR clusters to co-occur in the roughly 130 validation repertoires was the finding of a later analysis.

CDR1 is GTSNPN and CDR2 is SVGIG in the germline V gene (reference sequence). Deletions cut 7 bases from V and 0 bases from J, with 12 bases between. CDR3 length: 13 amino acids. Concerning this clone itself: What it binds is not known.

Generated by immunoSEQ multiplex PCR, the TCRdb table keeps only in-frame clones and is missing some. The table records under 200,000 clones, about three quarters of them present only once. Source material: PBMCs. The TCR comes from a woman younger than 45 in good health and CMV-seronegative. The chain employs TRBV30 and TRBJ1-1; D possibly corresponds to TRBD1 (6 bases). The CDR3 region has the DNA TGTGCCTTTCGAGGGGGATTGAACACTGAAGCTTTCTTT. This codes for CAFRGGLNTEAFF.